These T cell receptor beta chains were read from a single sample in a study of cytomegalovirus exposure and HLA in healthy donors. Profiling relied on immunoSEQ multiplex PCR, and the TCRdb table lists in-frame clones only, not all of them. This sample has about 160,000 clones, with approximately 80% found just once. The sequencing sample was made of PBMCs. Every receptor here comes from a woman in her 30s in good health and CMV-seropositive. The CDR3 runs from the conserved cysteine through the conserved F or W. A D gene is named only where the DNA matches it firmly. Only part of the rows carry a size: once, few, many, or a class if the clone is expanded.

v_call	d_call	j_call	clone_size	cdr3_aa	cdr3_nt
TRBV13	TRBD2	TRBJ2-3	.	CASSSGTSGTDTQYF	TGTGCCAGCAGCTCCGGGACTAGCGGAACAGATACGCAGTATTTT
TRBV7-3	TRBD2	TRBJ2-1	.	CASSSPGWLAGGGEQFF	TGTGCCAGCAGCTCCCCGGGGTGGCTAGCGGGGGGAGGTGAGCAGTTCTTC
TRBV4-3	.	TRBJ1-3	once	CASSQAGAGNTIYF	TGCGCCAGCAGCCAAGCAGGGGCTGGAAACACCATATATTTT
TRBV19	TRBD1	TRBJ1-2	few	CASRLTGNYGYTF	TGTGCCAGTAGGTTGACAGGGAACTATGGCTACACCTTC
TRBV7-9	TRBD1	TRBJ2-7	.	CASSFWDRNYEQYF	TGTGCCAGCAGCTTTTGGGACAGGAACTACGAGCAGTACTTC
TRBV28	TRBD1	TRBJ1-1	.	CASSSQAPGTGFTEAFF	TGTGCCAGCAGTTCTCAAGCCCCCGGGACAGGGTTCACTGAAGCTTTCTTT
TRBV10-2	.	TRBJ2-1	once	CASSVGGAHNEQFF	TGCGCCAGCAGTGTGGGGGGGGCCCACAATGAGCAGTTCTTC
TRBV2	TRBD2	TRBJ2-7	.	CASRGLAGQSSYEQYF	TGTGCCAGCAGAGGGCTAGCGGGTCAAAGCTCCTACGAGCAGTACTTC
TRBV6-1	.	TRBJ1-1	.	CASSEGRVATEAFF	TGTGCCAGCAGTGAAGGCAGGGTGGCGACTGAAGCTTTCTTT
TRBV28	.	TRBJ2-7	.	CATSAGLSYEQYF	TGTGCCACCTCGGCAGGGTTGTCCTACGAGCAGTACTTC
TRBV10-1	.	TRBJ1-5	.	CASRVRAGCNQPQHF	TGCGCCAGCAGGGTAAGGGCAGGGTGCAATCAGCCCCAGCATTTT
TRBV6-1	.	TRBJ1-2	.	CASNSGARANYGYTF	TGTGCCAGCAACTCTGGGGCCCGTGCCAACTATGGCTACACCTTC
TRBV7-2	.	TRBJ2-2	.	CASSLFGGDTGELFF	TGTGCCAGCAGCTTATTCGGGGGTGACACCGGGGAGCTGTTTTTT
TRBV7-3	.	TRBJ2-2	.	CASSLTGAGNTGELFF	TGTGCCAGCAGCTTAACAGGGGCAGGGAACACCGGGGAGCTGTTTTTT
TRBV7-9	.	TRBJ1-6	.	CASSLGQNSPLHF	TGTGCCAGCAGCCTTGGACAGAATTCACCCCTCCACTTT
TRBV5-1	.	TRBJ1-4	.	CASSYDTGHNEKLFF	TGCGCCAGCAGCTACGACACGGGACACAATGAAAAACTGTTTTTT
TRBV13	TRBD1	TRBJ2-5	.	CASSSDRTGRETQYF	TGTGCCAGCAGCTCCGATCGGACAGGGAGAGAGACCCAGTACTTC
TRBV6-5	TRBD2	TRBJ2-1	.	CAAGGSYNEQFF	TGTGCCGCGGGGGGCAGTTACAATGAGCAGTTCTTC
TRBV9	TRBD1	TRBJ2-5	.	CASSVAPGQGGETQYF	TGTGCCAGCAGCGTAGCTCCTGGACAGGGCGGAGAGACCCAGTACTTC
TRBV5-4	.	TRBJ2-1	.	CASSLGRGQVGNEQFF	TGTGCCAGCAGCTTGGGGAGGGGGCAGGTCGGCAATGAGCAGTTCTTC
TRBV5-4	.	TRBJ2-5	.	CASSLDGLLQETQYF	TGTGCCAGCAGCTTGGATGGTCTACTCCAAGAGACCCAGTACTTC
TRBV5-1	TRBD1	TRBJ1-6	.	CASSFEGADSPLHF	TGCGCCAGCAGCTTCGAGGGGGCGGATTCACCCCTCCACTTT
TRBV7-9	.	TRBJ1-4	.	CASSLIGENEKLFF	TGTGCCAGCAGCTTGATCGGGGAAAATGAAAAACTGTTTTTT
TRBV18	.	TRBJ2-5	.	CASSPLARHVQETQYF	TGTGCCAGCTCACCGCTGGCCAGACACGTACAAGAGACCCAGTACTTC
TRBV4-1	TRBD2	TRBJ2-7	once	CASSQGLATEQYF	TGCGCCAGCAGCCAAGGACTAGCAACCGAGCAGTACTTC
TRBV5-6	.	TRBJ1-3	.	CASSLDWSSGNTIYF	TGTGCCAGCAGCTTGGACTGGAGCTCTGGAAACACCATATATTTT
TRBV5-6	TRBD2	TRBJ2-7	.	CASSFQRGEQYF	TGTGCCAGCAGCTTCCAGCGGGGCGAGCAGTACTTC
TRBV5-1	TRBD1	TRBJ2-1	.	CASSSTRDRVVSEQFF	TGCGCCAGCAGCTCAACCCGGGACAGGGTTGTCAGTGAGCAGTTCTTC
TRBV5-8	.	TRBJ2-7	.	CASSDFPGTYEQYF	TGTGCCAGCAGCGACTTCCCAGGGACCTACGAGCAGTACTTC
TRBV6-1	TRBD2	TRBJ2-5	.	CASSERLAGGPKVETQYF	TGTGCCAGCAGTGAAAGACTAGCGGGGGGGCCGAAGGTAGAGACCCAGTACTTC
TRBV4-3	.	TRBJ1-2	.	CASSQDREEDYGYTF	TGCGCCAGCAGCCAAGATCGAGAGGAGGACTATGGCTACACCTTC
TRBV7-8	TRBD1	TRBJ1-2	.	CASSLEGGARSNGYTF	TGTGCCAGCAGCTTAGAAGGGGGCGCAAGGTCCAATGGCTACACCTTC
TRBV4-3	.	TRBJ1-4	.	CASSQDFGEKLFF	TGCGCCAGCAGCCAAGATTTCGGTGAAAAACTGTTTTTT
TRBV5-4	TRBD1	TRBJ1-1	.	CASSWPGQGAVVAFF	TGTGCCAGCAGCTGGCCGGGACAGGGGGCGGTGGTAGCTTTCTTT
TRBV7-2	TRBD2	TRBJ2-1	.	CASSFPGLAGFF	TGTGCCAGCAGCTTTCCGGGACTAGCCGGGTTCTTC